This T cell receptor (beta chain) was obtained from a study of T cell responses to AZD1222 COVID-19 vaccine. The ends were cut back, 5 bases at V and 2 bases at J, with 9 bases in the middle. CDR1 is LNHDA, CDR2 SQIVND, per germline (reference sequence). The CDR3 runs to 13 residues. Sequencing used immunoSEQ multiplex PCR; TCRdb keeps in-frame clones, though not all of them. The repertoire holds roughly 60,000 clones, with 84% as singletons. This rearrangement joins TRBV19 to TRBJ1-1; D is uncertain. This specimen was peripheral blood, taken on day 0 of AZD1222 vaccination. This receptor was identified in an adult in good health. CDR3 region: CASSGPVNTEAFF. CDR3 in DNA: TGTGCCAGTAGTGGTCCGGTTAACACTGAAGCTTTCTTT.